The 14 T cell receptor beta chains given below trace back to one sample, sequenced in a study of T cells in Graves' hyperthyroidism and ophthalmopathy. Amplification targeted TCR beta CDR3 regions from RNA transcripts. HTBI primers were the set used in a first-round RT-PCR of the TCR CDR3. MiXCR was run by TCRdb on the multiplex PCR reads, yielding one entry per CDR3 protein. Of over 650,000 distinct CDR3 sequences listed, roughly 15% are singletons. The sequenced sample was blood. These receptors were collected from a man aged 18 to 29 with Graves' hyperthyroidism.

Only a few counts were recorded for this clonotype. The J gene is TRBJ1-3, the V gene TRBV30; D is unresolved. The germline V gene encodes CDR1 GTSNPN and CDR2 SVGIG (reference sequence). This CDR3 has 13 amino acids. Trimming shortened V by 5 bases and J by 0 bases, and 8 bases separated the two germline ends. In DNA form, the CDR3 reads TGTGCCTGGGAGGCAACCTCTGGAAACACCATATATTTT. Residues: CAWEATSGNTIYF.

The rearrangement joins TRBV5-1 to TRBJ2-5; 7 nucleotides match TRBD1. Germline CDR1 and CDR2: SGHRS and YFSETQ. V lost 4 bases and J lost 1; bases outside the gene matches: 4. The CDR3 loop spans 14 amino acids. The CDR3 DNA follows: TGCGCCAGCAGCCAGACAGGGATCCAAGAGACCCAGTACTTC. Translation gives CASSQTGIQETQYF.

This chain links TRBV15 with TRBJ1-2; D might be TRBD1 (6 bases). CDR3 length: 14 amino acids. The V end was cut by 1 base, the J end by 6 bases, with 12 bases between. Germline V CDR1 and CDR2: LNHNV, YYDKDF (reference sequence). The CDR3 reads CATSRGGGGHGYTF. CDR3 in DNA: TGTGCCACCAGCAGAGGTGGGGGGGGCCATGGCTACACCTTC. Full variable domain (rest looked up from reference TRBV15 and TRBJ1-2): DAMVIQNPRYQVTQFGKPVTLSCSQTLNHNVMYWYQQKSSQAPKLLFHYYDKDFNNEADTPDNFQSRRPNTSFCFLDIRSPGLGDTAMYLCATSRGGGGHGYTFGSGTRLTVV.

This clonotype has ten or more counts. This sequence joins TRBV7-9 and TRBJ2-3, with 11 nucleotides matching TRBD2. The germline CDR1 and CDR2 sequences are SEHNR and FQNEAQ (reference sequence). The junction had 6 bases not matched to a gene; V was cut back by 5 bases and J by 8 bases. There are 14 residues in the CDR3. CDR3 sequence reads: CASSQGLAEFTQYF. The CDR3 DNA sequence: TGTGCCAGCAGCCAGGGACTAGCGGAATTTACGCAGTATTTT.

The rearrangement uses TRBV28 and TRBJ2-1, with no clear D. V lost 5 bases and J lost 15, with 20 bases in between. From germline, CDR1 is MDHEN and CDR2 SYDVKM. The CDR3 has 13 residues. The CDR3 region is CASSPQRLTGRFF. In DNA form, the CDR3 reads TGTGCCAGCAGTCCACAACGACTCACCGGGCGGTTCTTC.

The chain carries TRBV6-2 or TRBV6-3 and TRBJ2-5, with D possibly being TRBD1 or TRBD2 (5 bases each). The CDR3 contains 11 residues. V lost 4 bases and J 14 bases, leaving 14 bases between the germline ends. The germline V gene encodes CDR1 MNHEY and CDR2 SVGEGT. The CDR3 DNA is TGTGCCAGCAGTTCATCGGGGCGTACCTACTTC. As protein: CASSSSGRTYF.

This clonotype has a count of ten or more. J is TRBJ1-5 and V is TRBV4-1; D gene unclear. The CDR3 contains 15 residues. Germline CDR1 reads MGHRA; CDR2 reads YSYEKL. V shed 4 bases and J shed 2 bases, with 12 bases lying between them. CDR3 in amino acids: CASSLIAGGNQPQHF. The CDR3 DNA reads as TGCGCCAGCAGCCTTATCGCCGGGGGCAATCAGCCCCAGCATTTT.

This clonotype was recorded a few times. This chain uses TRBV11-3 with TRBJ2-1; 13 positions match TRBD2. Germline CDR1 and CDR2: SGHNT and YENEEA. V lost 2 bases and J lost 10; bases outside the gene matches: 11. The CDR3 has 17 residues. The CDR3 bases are TGTGCCAGCAGCTTAATAGGGACTAGCGGGAACGCCTGGGAGCAGTTCTTC. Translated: CASSLIGTSGNAWEQFF.

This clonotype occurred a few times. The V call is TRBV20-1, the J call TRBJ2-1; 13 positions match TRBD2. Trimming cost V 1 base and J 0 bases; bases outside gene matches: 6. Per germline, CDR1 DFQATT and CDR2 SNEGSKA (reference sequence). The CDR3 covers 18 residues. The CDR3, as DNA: TGCAGTGCTAGAGGACTAGCGGGAGGATACCCCTCCTACAATGAGCAGTTCTTC. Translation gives CSARGLAGGYPSYNEQFF.

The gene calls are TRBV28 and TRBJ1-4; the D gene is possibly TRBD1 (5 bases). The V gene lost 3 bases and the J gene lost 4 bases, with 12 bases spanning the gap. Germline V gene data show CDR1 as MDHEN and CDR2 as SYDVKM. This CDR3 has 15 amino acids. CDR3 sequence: CASSFGQGLNEKLFF. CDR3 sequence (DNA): TGTGCCAGCAGTTTTGGGCAGGGCCTTAATGAAAAACTGTTTTTT. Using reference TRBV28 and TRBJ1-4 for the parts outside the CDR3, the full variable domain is DVKVTQSSRYLVKRTGEKVFLECVQDMDHENMFWYRQDPGLGLRLIYFSYDVKMKEKGDIPEGYSVSREKKERFSLILESASTNQTSMYLCASSFGQGLNEKLFFGSGTQLSVL.

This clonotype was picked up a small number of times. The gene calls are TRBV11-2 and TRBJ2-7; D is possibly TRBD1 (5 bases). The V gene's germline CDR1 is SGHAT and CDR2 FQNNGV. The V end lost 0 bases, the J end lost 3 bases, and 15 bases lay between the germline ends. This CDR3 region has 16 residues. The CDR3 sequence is CASSLDLGQGFYEQYF. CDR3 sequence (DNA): TGTGCCAGCAGCTTAGATTTAGGACAAGGGTTCTACGAGCAGTACTTC.

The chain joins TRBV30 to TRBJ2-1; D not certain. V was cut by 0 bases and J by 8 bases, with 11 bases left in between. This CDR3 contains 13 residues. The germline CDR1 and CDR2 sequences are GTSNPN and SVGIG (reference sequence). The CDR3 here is CAWSVGLRDEQFF. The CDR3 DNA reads TGTGCCTGGAGTGTTGGCTTGCGCGATGAGCAGTTCTTC.

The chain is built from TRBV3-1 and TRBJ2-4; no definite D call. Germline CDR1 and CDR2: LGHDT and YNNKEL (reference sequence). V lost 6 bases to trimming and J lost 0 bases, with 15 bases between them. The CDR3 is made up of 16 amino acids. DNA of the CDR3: TGTGCCAGCAGTCGAAAACGGACCCTAGCCAAAAACATTCAGTACTTC. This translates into CASSRKRTLAKNIQYF. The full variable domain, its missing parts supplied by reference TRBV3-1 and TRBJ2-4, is DTAVSQTPKYLVTQMGNDKSIKCEQNLGHDTMYWYKQDSKKFLKIMFSYNNKELIINETVPNRFSPKSPDKAHLNLHINSLELGDSAVYFCASSRKRTLAKNIQYFGAGTRLSVL.

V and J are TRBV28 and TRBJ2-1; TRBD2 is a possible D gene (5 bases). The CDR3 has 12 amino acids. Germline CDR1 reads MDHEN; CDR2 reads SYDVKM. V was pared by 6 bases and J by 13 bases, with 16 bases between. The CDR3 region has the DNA TGTGCCAGCAGCCTAGGGAATAGCGCCCAGTTCTTC. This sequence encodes CASSLGNSAQFF.